The 22 T cell receptor beta chains presented below share a single source sample, sequenced in a study of human T cells and chemical hapten exposure. Indicated time point: patch test 2, 6 weeks after DPC sensitization. As to treatment: therapeutic diphenylcyclopropenone sensitization with weekly scalp DPC. MiXCR, run by TCRdb on the RACE reads, gives a single entry per CDR3 protein. The repertoire consists of about 82,000 distinct CDR3 sequences, with 5% to 8.5% occurring once and the leading ten covering approximately 1.2%. Sequences were derived from whole blood, sampled in connection with sensitization to the hapten diphenylcyclopropenone (DPC). These receptor sequences come from a woman in her twenties or thirties with alopecia areata. Some clones in this sample may be carry-over from other donors' samples.

This clonotype was seen repeatedly, ten times or more. The chain employs TRBV2 and TRBJ2-1; no firm D call. Germline V gene sequence: CDR1 SNHLY, CDR2 FYNNEI. Trimming removed 6 bases from V and 0 bases from J, with 9 bases in between. The CDR3 length is 14 residues. In DNA, the CDR3 is TGTGCCAGCAGGGAACAGCGCTCCTACAATGAGCAGTTCTTC. It encodes CASREQRSYNEQFF. The variable domain in full, with the rest retrieved from reference TRBV2 and TRBJ2-1, is EPEVTQTPSHQVTQMGQEVILRCVPISNHLYFYWYRQILGQKVEFLVSFYNNEISEKSEIFDDQFSVERPDGSNFTLKIRSTKLEDSAMYFCASREQRSYNEQFFGPGTRLTVL.

This clonotype has a count of ten or more. DNA for the CDR3: TGCAGTGCAAAAGGAGGGGCAACTGGAAACACCATATATTTT. It is translated as CSAKGGATGNTIYF. The rearrangement joins TRBV20-1 to TRBJ1-3; maybe TRBD1 (5 bases). The CDR3 totals 14 residues. The V end was cut by 6 bases, the J end by 2 bases, with 14 bases between. The V gene's germline CDR1 is DFQATT and CDR2 SNEGSKA (reference sequence).

This clonotype appeared a few times. The chain couples TRBV5-6 to TRBJ2-3; 11 positions agree with TRBD2. Germline V gene data show CDR1 as SGHDT and CDR2 as YYEEEE. The junction had 16 bases not matched to a gene; V was cut back by 0 bases and J by 1 base. This CDR3 is 21 amino acids long. For the CDR3, the DNA is TGTGCCAGCAGCTTGGCCTGGCTAGCGGGGGGTCCCGGGATGGGCACAGATACGCAGTATTTT. Translating it yields CASSLAWLAGGPGMGTDTQYF.

V gene TRBV20-1 combines with J gene TRBJ2-1; a possible D gene is TRBD2 (7 bases). The CDR3 length is 14 residues. Trimming cost V 6 bases and J 0 bases, with 12 bases left between them. Per germline, CDR1 DFQATT and CDR2 SNEGSKA (reference sequence). CDR3 in DNA: TGCAGTGCCGGGGGGCAAGGCTCCTACAATGAGCAGTTCTTC. It specifies CSAGGQGSYNEQFF.

This chain links TRBV20-1 with TRBJ1-6, with D possibly matching TRBD1 (5 bases). Per germline, CDR1 DFQATT and CDR2 SNEGSKA (reference sequence). The CDR3 totals 15 residues. V lost 3 bases to trimming and J lost 0 bases, with 9 bases between them. CDR3 in DNA: TGCAGTGCTAGGGACACTAGCTCCTATAATTCACCCCTCCACTTT. Protein product: CSARDTSSYNSPLHF.

This clonotype has at least ten counts. This chain links TRBV15 with TRBJ1-2; 9 nucleotides agree with TRBD1. The CDR3 contains 15 residues. Per germline, CDR1 LNHNV and CDR2 YYDKDF (reference sequence). V gave up 0 bases and J gave up 7 bases; unmatched junction bases: 6. Written as DNA, the CDR3 is TGTGCCACCAGCAGAGACAGGGACAGGGTCGGTGGCTACACCTTC. Translation: CATSRDRDRVGGYTF.

In its sample, this clonotype was seen a few times. This chain joins TRBV2 and TRBJ1-2; D perhaps matches TRBD1 (5 bases). Germline-derived CDR1 and CDR2 are SNHLY and FYNNEI. The CDR3 runs to 13 residues. Between the trimmed V and J ends, which lost 4 bases and 2 bases, there was a span of 8 bases. In nucleotides, the CDR3 is TGTGCCAGCAGTGGGGGGGAAAACTATGGCTACACCTTC. Its translation: CASSGGENYGYTF.

The gene calls are TRBV19 and TRBJ2-5, with TRBD1 matching 7 bases. CDR3 size: 14 residues. After removal of 3 bases from V and 2 bases from J, the junction contained 3 bases not matched to a gene. Germline CDR1 is LNHDA and CDR2 is SQIVND (reference sequence). CDR3 nucleotide sequence: TGTGCCAGTAGTATTGCCAGGGGGCAAGAGACCCAGTACTTC. The encoded protein is CASSIARGQETQYF.

This clonotype was observed a few times. V gene TRBV7-2 combines with J gene TRBJ1-2, with a tentative D call TRBD1 (5 bases). V dropped 1 base and J dropped 7 bases, with 16 bases sitting between them. CDR3 size: 15 residues. CDR1 SGHTA and CDR2 FQGNSA come from the germline V gene. CDR3 nucleotides: TGTGCCAGCAGCTTAGATGGTCCAGGGTCGCGTGGCTACACCTTC. Its protein is CASSLDGPGSRGYTF.

This clonotype was seen at least ten times. The chain recombines TRBV30 with TRBJ2-2; a weak D match, TRBD2 (6 bases). Trimming took 8 bases from V and 0 from J, leaving 10 bases between them. Germline values: CDR1 GTSNPN, CDR2 SVGIG (reference sequence). This CDR3 comprises 13 residues. The CDR3 DNA is TGTGCCGCCGGGACTCCGAACACCGGGGAGCTGTTTTTT. Amino acid sequence: CAAGTPNTGELFF.

The gene calls are TRBV12-3 or TRBV12-4 and TRBJ1-2, with D tentatively TRBD1 (5 bases). V was cut by 5 bases and J by 9 bases, with 13 bases left in between. This CDR3 spans 12 amino acids. The CDR3 loop is CASSPLGGSYTF. The CDR3 DNA reads TGTGCCAGCAGTCCCCTCGGGGGTAGCTACACCTTC.

The J gene is TRBJ1-1, the V gene TRBV11-2; D not certain. Germline CDR1 is SGHAT and CDR2 is FQNNGV. V lost 11 bases and J 5 bases, leaving 18 bases between the germline ends. This CDR3 contains 13 residues. The CDR3 DNA is TGTGCCTCCGTTGTAGGGAGAGGAACTGAAGCTTTCTTT. Translated, it gives CASVVGRGTEAFF.

This clonotype was counted at least ten times. The V call is TRBV6-6, the J call TRBJ1-5; 8 bases line up with TRBD1. J gave up 7 bases and V 2 bases, and 7 bases lay outside the gene matches. This CDR3 spans 15 amino acids. Germline V CDR1 and CDR2: MNHNY, SVGAGI (reference sequence). The chain's CDR3 is CASSYVAGGGQPQHF. The CDR3 nucleotides are TGTGCCAGCAGTTACGTGGCAGGGGGCGGGCAGCCCCAGCATTTT.

This chain joins TRBV7-9 and TRBJ1-1; 8 bases align to TRBD1. J lost 5 bases, V lost 4 bases, and 12 bases had no gene match. CDR1 is SEHNR and CDR2 is FQNEAQ in the germline V gene (reference sequence). The CDR3 has 16 amino acids. Written as DNA, the CDR3 is TGTGCCAGCAGCTCCTCACAGGGGGTCGGGGTTACTGAAGCTTTCTTT. Its protein product is CASSSSQGVGVTEAFF.

At least ten counts were recorded for this clonotype. The CDR3 nucleotides are TGTGCCAGCACTACGGGCGACGGTAATGAAAAACTGTTTTTT. Amino acids: CASTTGDGNEKLFF. J is TRBJ1-4 and V is TRBV9, with D unresolved. The germline CDR1 and CDR2 sequences are SGDLS and YYNGEE. The CDR3 totals 14 residues. V lost 6 bases and J 4 bases, leaving 13 bases between the germline ends. The full variable domain, its missing parts supplied by reference TRBV9 and TRBJ1-4, is DSGVTQTPKHLITATGQRVTLRCSPRSGDLSVYWYQQSLDQGLQFLIQYYNGEERAKGNILERFSAQQFPDLHSELNLSSLELGDSALYFCASTTGDGNEKLFFGSGTQLSVL.

In the case of this clonotype: This may arise from a read error, as a much more abundant clone is one base away. The gene calls are TRBV6-6 and TRBJ1-1, with D perhaps TRBD1 (5 bases). CDR1 and CDR2 (germline): MNHNY, SVGAGI (reference sequence). The CDR3 totals 13 residues. The V gene lost 7 bases and the J gene lost 0 bases, with 9 bases spanning the gap. CDR3 sequence: CASKGPLNTEAFF. The CDR3 coding sequence is TGTGCCAGCAAGGGGCCCTTGAACACTGAAGCTTTCTTT.

The table lists this clonotype with many counts. This sequence joins TRBV29-1 and TRBJ1-1, with 7 bases lining up with TRBD1. Germline trimming cut 4 bases from V and 4 bases from J; bases unmatched to any gene: 12. Looked up from germline, CDR1 is SQVTM and CDR2 is ANQGSEA. The CDR3 spans 15 residues. CDR3 nucleotide sequence: TGCAGCGTTGGGACAGGCCCTCCCCCGGGCACTGAAGCTTTCTTT. It specifies CSVGTGPPPGTEAFF.

The table lists this clonotype with a few counts. The chain joins TRBV14 to TRBJ1-1; D might be TRBD1 (6 bases). CDR3 length: 15 amino acids. Trimming pared 1 base from V and 0 bases from J, leaving 9 bases between. The V gene's germline CDR1 is SGHDN and CDR2 FVKESK. The CDR3 nucleotides read TGTGCCAGCAGCCAAGTAGGGGGGATGAACACTGAAGCTTTCTTT. Encoded protein: CASSQVGGMNTEAFF.

The genes are TRBV18 and TRBJ1-1; 9 bases fit TRBD1. J was trimmed by 5 bases and V by 5 bases; bases with no gene match: 6. The V gene's germline CDR1 is KGHSH and CDR2 LQKENI. The CDR3 extends over 14 amino acids. The CDR3 DNA sequence: TGTGCCAGCTCAGAGGACAGGGGAAGGACTGAAGCTTTCTTT. Translated, it gives CASSEDRGRTEAFF.

This clonotype was detected only a few times. This sequence joins TRBV20-1 and TRBJ2-3, with 12 bases aligning to TRBD2. V was pared by 5 bases and J by 7 bases, with 4 bases of the junction left unmatched. The CDR3 sequence is 13 residues long. Per germline, CDR1 DFQATT and CDR2 SNEGSKA (reference sequence). The CDR3 DNA reads TGCAGTGCTGGACTAGCGGGGATAAATACGCAGTATTTT. The encoded protein is CSAGLAGINTQYF.

The rearrangement links TRBV5-1 to TRBJ1-6, with 8 positions matching TRBD1. Trimming took 4 bases from V and 7 from J; bases not matched to a gene: 7. Germline values: CDR1 SGHRS, CDR2 YFSETQ. The CDR3 loop spans 15 amino acids. CDR3 coding DNA: TGCGCCAGCAGCCCCAGGACAGGGAGGAATTCACCCCTCCACTTT. Its protein is CASSPRTGRNSPLHF.

This clonotype was recorded a few times. Written as DNA, the CDR3 is TGCAGCGTTGAAGCGGGACAGGGGGACGAAAAACTGTTTTTT. It translates to CSVEAGQGDEKLFF. The V call is TRBV29-1, the J call TRBJ1-4; 11 nucleotides match TRBD1. This CDR3 contains 14 residues. J was trimmed by 8 bases and V by 1 base; bases with no gene match: 3. CDR1 is SQVTM and CDR2 is ANQGSEA in the germline V gene.